The T cell receptor (beta chain) described here comes from a study of blood T cells in healthy people across ages. Findings and limits, study-wide: Using unsorted PBMCs precluded a conclusive naive versus antigen-experienced comparison. Higher diversity, along with more naive CD4+ cells, distinguished long-lived donors from aged donors.

The germline V gene encodes CDR1 DFQATT and CDR2 SNEGSKA (reference sequence). This CDR3 has 15 amino acids. V was shortened by 3 bases and J by 8 bases, with 20 bases between the two germline ends. Together with a sample-barcoded 5' primer, a J-beta primer mix was included in a second PCR lasting 7 to 11 cycles. Each CDR3 protein gets one entry after TCRdb re-called the 5' RACE reads with MiXCR. The sample holds some 790,000 distinct CDR3 sequences; roughly 26% are singletons and the top ten take roughly a sixth. Only a few counts were recorded for this clonotype. Its antigen is unknown. Material for sequencing was blood. The V gene is TRBV20-1, the J gene TRBJ1-5, with D possibly matching TRBD1 (5 bases). The receptor was isolated from a woman older than 75 in good health. CDR3 in DNA: TGCAGTGCTAGCCCTCCCCAAACGGGGGTTAAGCCCCAGCATTTT. This translates into CSASPPQTGVKPQHF.